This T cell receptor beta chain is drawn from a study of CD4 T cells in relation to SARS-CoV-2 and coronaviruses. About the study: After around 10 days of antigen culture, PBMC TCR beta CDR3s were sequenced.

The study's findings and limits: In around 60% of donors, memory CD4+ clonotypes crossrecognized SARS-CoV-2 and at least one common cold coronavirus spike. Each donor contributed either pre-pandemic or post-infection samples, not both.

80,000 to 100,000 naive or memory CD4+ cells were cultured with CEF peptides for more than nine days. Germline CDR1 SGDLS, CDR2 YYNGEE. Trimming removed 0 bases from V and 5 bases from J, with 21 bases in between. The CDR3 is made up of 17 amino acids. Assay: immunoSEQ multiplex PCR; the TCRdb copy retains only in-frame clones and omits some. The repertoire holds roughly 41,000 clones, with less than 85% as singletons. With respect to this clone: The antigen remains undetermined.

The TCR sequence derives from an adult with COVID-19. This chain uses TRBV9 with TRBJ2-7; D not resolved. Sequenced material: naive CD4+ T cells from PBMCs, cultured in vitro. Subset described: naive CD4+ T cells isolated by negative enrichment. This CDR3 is CASSVGPTVPSIDEQYF. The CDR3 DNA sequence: TGTGCCAGCAGCGTAGGTCCCACGGTACCCAGTATCGACGAGCAGTACTTC. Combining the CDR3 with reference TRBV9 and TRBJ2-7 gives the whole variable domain DSGVTQTPKHLITATGQRVTLRCSPRSGDLSVYWYQQSLDQGLQFLIQYYNGEERAKGNILERFSAQQFPDLHSELNLSSLELGDSALYFCASSVGPTVPSIDEQYFGPGTRLTVT.